Described below is a single T cell receptor beta chain sequence and its context. Its antigen is still unknown. Germline is not matched at one junction end, which may reflect a read error. Other nucleotide sequences from this sample produce the same CDR3. The source of the sample is a study of cytomegalovirus exposure and HLA in healthy donors. Study information: A preliminary data release comprised tens of millions of unique TCRs obtained from HLA-typed donors. General study results and limits: There were several of the most significant clusters that appeared linked to common viral pathogens in a later analysis. The listing of 150 or so TCR beta chains classed them as cytomegalovirus-associated.

Vbeta (60) and Jbeta (13) primers were used in the PCR. Using immunoSEQ multiplex PCR, the repertoire was profiled, and TCRdb retains in-frame clones only, with some absent. The data hold some 170,000 clones, with around 79% observed a single time. The TCR sequence derives from a man aged 35 to 55 in good health and CMV-seropositive. The sequencing input was PBMCs.

The CDR3 nucleotides are TGCGCTAGCAGCTTGCAGGGGGCCGCCGGGGAGCTGTTTTTT. This gives the protein CASSLQGAAGELFF. This chain uses TRBV5-1 with TRBJ2-2; TRBD1 matches at 8 bases. This CDR3 has 14 amino acids. The germline gives CDR1 SGHRS, CDR2 YFSETQ.